This entry describes one T cell receptor beta chain. Its antigen is as yet unknown. The authors loaded 200 ng DNA, approximately 30,000 T cell genomes, into sorted-subset replicate PCRs. The data were produced by immunoSEQ multiplex PCR, yet TCRdb's version contains in-frame clones alone and is incomplete. The table shows about 1.9 million clones, with roughly 93% occurring only once. These data originate in a study of shared clonotypes between healthy human individuals. CD8 cells regarded as naive lacked CD45RO, were positively chosen for CCR7, and omitted terminally differentiated effector memory CD45RA+ cells. Donation came from healthy HIV-negative adults that had no recent acute infections or vaccinations. Study results and limitations: Naive subsets typically showed greater estimated richness than memory subsets.

This receptor was obtained from a young man in good health. Some clones in this sample may be carry-over from other donors' samples. Sequenced input: naive CD8+ T cells from PBMCs.

CDR3 sequence reads: CASQGELSYEQYF. For the CDR3, the DNA is TGTGCCAGCCAGGGGGAATTATCCTACGAGCAGTACTTC. The V call is TRBV28, the J call TRBJ2-7, with 7 bases matching TRBD1. CDR3 length equals 13 residues. Trimming cost V 8 bases and J 1 base; bases outside gene matches: 5. Germline V CDR1 and CDR2: MDHEN, SYDVKM.